What follows are 17 T cell receptor beta chains derived from one specimen sequenced in a study of early T cells in non-severe SARS-CoV-2 infection. TCRdb re-called the 5' RACE reads through MiXCR, storing one row per CDR3 protein. The sample records about 64,000 distinct CDR3 sequences, approximately 10% being singletons. This specimen was whole blood, taken at baseline. Receptor source: an adult who was a healthcare worker with PCR-confirmed SARS-CoV-2 infection or an uninfected control (not recorded which).

This clonotype was counted at least ten times. The chain carries TRBV20-1 and TRBJ1-5; D might be TRBD1 (6 bases). Between the trimmed V and J ends, which lost 5 bases and 1 base, there was a span of 24 bases. This CDR3 comprises 18 residues. Per the germline V gene, CDR1 is DFQATT and CDR2 is SNEGSKA (reference sequence). The CDR3 DNA reads as TGCAGTGCTGGGGACACCTCTTTACGCGCGGGGAGCAATCAGCCCCAGCATTTT. Protein sequence: CSAGDTSLRAGSNQPQHF.

This clonotype was seen at least ten times. This sequence joins TRBV9 and TRBJ1-3; D remains unclear. The V and J ends lost 0 bases and 0 bases respectively, with 7 bases between them. Germline-derived CDR1 and CDR2 are SGDLS and YYNGEE. The length of the CDR3 is 15 residues. The CDR3 loop reads CASSVEESSGNTIYF. The CDR3 DNA sequence: TGTGCCAGCAGCGTAGAGGAGAGCTCTGGAAACACCATATATTTT.

This clonotype was observed a few times. The chain links TRBV6-2 or TRBV6-3 to TRBJ2-7; 7 bases match TRBD2. The CDR3 is 15 residues long. Per the germline V gene, CDR1 is MNHEY and CDR2 is SVGEGT. With V trimmed by 2 bases and J by 1 base, 5 bases remained unmatched. CDR3 in DNA: TGTGCCAGCAGTTACGCCCTCGGGGGGTCCTACGAGCAGTACTTC. Translating it yields CASSYALGGSYEQYF.

There are a few counts of this clonotype. The chain has TRBV6-1 and TRBJ1-5; D uncertain. Germline V gene sequence: CDR1 MNHNS, CDR2 SASEGT. V was pared by 7 bases and J by 4 bases, with 17 bases between. CDR3 length: 15 amino acids. This CDR3 is CASITSALQNQPQHF. DNA for the CDR3: TGTGCCAGCATCACCAGCGCCCTACAGAATCAGCCCCAGCATTTT.

This rearrangement joins TRBV25-1 to TRBJ2-5, with D unresolved. The CDR3 has 14 residues. Trimming took 0 bases from V and 2 from J, leaving 7 bases between them. Looked up from germline, CDR1 is MGHDK and CDR2 is SYGVNS. The CDR3 region has the DNA TGTGCCAGCAGTGAATACATCCTACAAGAGACCCAGTACTTC. Translated: CASSEYILQETQYF.

This clonotype appeared many times. The chain couples TRBV6-5 to TRBJ2-3; no firm D call. The V and J ends lost 2 bases and 5 bases respectively, with 17 bases between them. CDR3 length equals 16 residues. Per the germline V gene, CDR1 is MNHEY and CDR2 is SVGAGI. CDR3 bases: TGTGCCAGCAGTTACAAAGGTCCGGTCTCGCTAGATACGCAGTATTTT. This encodes CASSYKGPVSLDTQYF.

The table lists this clonotype with a few counts. This chain uses TRBV20-1 with TRBJ2-1; maybe TRBD1 (7 bases). V was trimmed by 0 bases and J by 7 bases, leaving 13 bases between them. Germline V gene lookup returns CDR1 DFQATT and CDR2 SNEGSKA (reference sequence). The CDR3 spans 14 residues. CDR3 bases: TGCAGTGCTAGAGATATGCAGGGGGGAAATGAGCAGTTCTTC. Amino acid sequence: CSARDMQGGNEQFF.

This clonotype occurred many times. One end of the junction is discordant with germline, which a read error may explain. The chain joins TRBV25-1 to TRBJ2-2; perhaps TRBD2 as D (5 bases). Per germline, CDR1 MGHDK and CDR2 SYGVNS. The CDR3 runs 16 residues. The CDR3 sequence is CASSQYASTHTGELFF. The CDR3 coding sequence is TGTGCCAGCAGTCAATATGCTAGCACTCACACCGGGGAGCTGTTTTTT. Looking up the rest from reference TRBV25-1 and TRBJ2-2 gives the full variable domain: EADIYQTPRYLVIGTGKKITLECSQTMGHDKMYWYQQDPGMELHLIHYSYGVNSTEKGDLSSESTVSRIRTEHFPLTLESARPSHTSQYLCASSQYASTHTGELFFGEGSRLTVL.

The V call is TRBV5-4, the J call TRBJ2-2, with TRBD1 matching over 9 bases. CDR3 length: 16 residues. Germline V gives CDR1 SGHNT, CDR2 YYREEE (reference sequence). Trimming removed 4 bases from V and 4 bases from J; junction bases left unmatched: 8. CDR3 amino acids: CASSPTGQGVTGELFF. Written as DNA, the CDR3 is TGTGCCAGCAGCCCCACGGGACAGGGTGTCACCGGGGAGCTGTTTTTT.

V gene TRBV7-3 combines with J gene TRBJ2-1, with 8 positions matching TRBD1. Germline values: CDR1 SGHTA, CDR2 FQGTGA. This CDR3 is built from 19 residues. With 7 bases clipped from V and 0 bases from J, the junction kept 17 bases outside the gene matches. The CDR3 DNA reads as TGTGCCAGCATTTTCGGGCAGGGGGCGCCTCGAAGCTCCTACAATGAGCAGTTCTTC. As protein: CASIFGQGAPRSSYNEQFF. The whole variable domain, filled in from reference TRBV7-3 and TRBJ2-1, reads GAGVSQTPSNKVTEKGKYVELRCDPISGHTALYWYRQSLGQGPEFLIYFQGTGAADDSGLPNDRFFAVRPEGSVSTLKIQRTERGDSAVYLCASIFGQGAPRSSYNEQFFGPGTRLTVL.

The chain is built from TRBV6-6 and TRBJ1-3, with D unclear. V was pared by 2 bases and J by 7 bases, with 12 bases between. Germline assignment: CDR1 MNHNY and CDR2 SVGAGI (reference sequence). The CDR3 length is 14 residues. CDR3 bases: TGTGCCAGCAGTTACCTGGCCCCGGGGAACACCATATATTTT. Translating it yields CASSYLAPGNTIYF.

This clonotype was detected many times. V gene TRBV5-1 combines with J gene TRBJ1-1; a weak D match, TRBD1 (6 bases). The germline V and J ends were trimmed by 2 bases and 0 bases, with 8 bases remaining between them. The CDR3 has 14 residues. In germline, CDR1 is SGHRS, CDR2 YFSETQ. CDR3 amino acids: CASSLQGMNTEAFF. CDR3 nucleotide sequence: TGCGCCAGCAGCTTACAGGGTATGAACACTGAAGCTTTCTTT.

This clonotype has just a few counts. This rearrangement joins TRBV7-2 to TRBJ1-2; possible D gene TRBD1, 6 bases. Trimming pared 2 bases from V and 7 bases from J, leaving 14 bases between. The CDR3 sequence is 14 residues long. The germline V gene encodes CDR1 SGHTA and CDR2 FQGNSA. CDR3 sequence reads: CASSLSGAWAGYTF. Here the CDR3 DNA reads TGTGCCAGCAGCTTATCGGGGGCTTGGGCTGGCTACACCTTC.

This clonotype was seen many times. The chain employs TRBV3-1 and TRBJ2-5; no reliable D call. This CDR3 spans 13 amino acids. V lost 3 bases and J 13 bases, leaving 18 bases between the germline ends. The germline V gene encodes CDR1 LGHDT and CDR2 YNNKEL (reference sequence). The CDR3 nucleotides read TGTGCCAGCAGCCATCACTCGGCCGACTCCTCGTACTTC. Its translation: CASSHHSADSSYF.

This clonotype was recorded only once. The CDR3 bases are TGTGCCAGCAGCTTAGACACCCCAAGCTACGAGCAGTACTTC. Residues: CASSLDTPSYEQYF. V usage is TRBV11-2 and J usage is TRBJ2-7, with D uncertain. Between the trimmed V and J ends, which lost 0 bases and 3 bases, there was a span of 9 bases. This CDR3 has 14 residues. Germline loops: CDR1 SGHAT, CDR2 FQNNGV.

The CDR3 loop reads CSAKLPLRQGNFYEQYF. The DNA of the CDR3 is TGCAGTGCCAAACTCCCTCTCCGACAGGGGAACTTCTACGAGCAGTACTTC. The chain links TRBV20-1 to TRBJ2-7; 8 positions match TRBD1. CDR1 is DFQATT and CDR2 is SNEGSKA in the germline V gene (reference sequence). This CDR3 spans 17 amino acids. After removal of 6 bases from V and 3 bases from J, the junction contained 19 bases not matched to a gene.

This clonotype occurred a few times. The V call is TRBV6-5, the J call TRBJ1-2; maybe TRBD1 (5 bases). The CDR3 totals 13 residues. Germline V gives CDR1 MNHEY, CDR2 SVGAGI. Trimming removed 5 bases at V and 8 bases at J, with 15 bases between. CDR3 nucleotides: TGTGCCAGCAGTCCCTCGGGGACGGGAGGCTACACCTTC. Protein product: CASSPSGTGGYTF.